The clone carrying this TCR beta chain occurred a few times. Its specificity is not known. The entry originates in a study of beta chain features in type 1 diabetes. The study's findings and limits: PCR may have favored shorter templates equally in patients and controls. Junctions at VDJ sites from type 1 diabetes patients had fewer insertions and more deletions. Here, the possible influence of HLA type (on TCRB rearrangement) remained unresolved. Type 1 diabetes patients had moderately but significantly shorter TCRB CDR3s in all four CD4+ subsets.

Losses at the gene ends were 5 bases for V and 3 bases for J; bases not matched to a gene: 5. Germline values: CDR1 MNHEY, CDR2 SVGAGI. The CDR3 runs 14 residues. Each of the CD4+ naive, central memory, regulatory and stem cell-like memory populations was sorted via CD45RO/CCR7/CD25/CD127/CD95/CD27. The sequenced template was cDNA made from the entire isolated RNA. TCRdb's copy holds only in-frame clones and misses some; the assay was immunoSEQ multiplex PCR. Of about 390,000 clones listed, 9.5% to 10% are singletons. This chain uses TRBV6-5 with TRBJ2-7; 9 nucleotides align to TRBD1. The material sequenced was central memory CD4+ T cells from blood. The sequence derives from a man aged 25-45 years with type 1 diabetes. CDR3 loop: CASSPRQGGYEQYF. Here the CDR3 DNA reads TGTGCCAGCAGTCCTAGACAGGGGGGCTACGAGCAGTACTTC.